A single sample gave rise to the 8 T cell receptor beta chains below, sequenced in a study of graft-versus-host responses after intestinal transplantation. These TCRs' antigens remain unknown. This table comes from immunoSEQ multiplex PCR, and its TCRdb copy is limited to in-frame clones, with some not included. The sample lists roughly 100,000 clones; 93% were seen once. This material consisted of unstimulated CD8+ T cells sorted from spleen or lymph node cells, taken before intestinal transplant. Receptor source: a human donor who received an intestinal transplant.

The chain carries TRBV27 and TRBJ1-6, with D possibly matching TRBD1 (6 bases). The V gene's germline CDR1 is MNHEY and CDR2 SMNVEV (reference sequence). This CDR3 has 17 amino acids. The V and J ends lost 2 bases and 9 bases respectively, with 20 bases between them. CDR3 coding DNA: TGTGCCAGCAGTTTAACCGATCAGGGGAGTTTAAGTTCACCCCTCCACTTT. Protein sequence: CASSLTDQGSLSSPLHF.

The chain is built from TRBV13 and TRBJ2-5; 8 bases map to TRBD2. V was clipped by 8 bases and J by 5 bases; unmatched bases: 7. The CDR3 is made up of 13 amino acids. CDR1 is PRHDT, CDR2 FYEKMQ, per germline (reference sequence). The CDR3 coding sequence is TGTGCCAGCTCCGGGGGGGCCAGGGAGACCCAGTACTTC. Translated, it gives CASSGGARETQYF.

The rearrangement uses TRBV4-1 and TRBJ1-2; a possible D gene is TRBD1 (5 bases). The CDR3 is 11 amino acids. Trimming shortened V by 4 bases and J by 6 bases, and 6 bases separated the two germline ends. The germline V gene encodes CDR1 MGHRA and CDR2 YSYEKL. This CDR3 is CASSRGDGYTF. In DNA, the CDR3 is TGCGCCAGCAGCCGAGGGGATGGCTACACCTTC.

Here the CDR3 DNA reads TGCGCCAGCAGTGAGTTCCCGGGGATGAACACCGGGGAGCTGTTTTTT. Translated, it gives CASSEFPGMNTGELFF. The chain employs TRBV10-1 and TRBJ2-2; possibly TRBD2 for D (5 bases). Germline CDR1 is WNHNN and CDR2 is SYGVQD (reference sequence). The CDR3 extends over 16 amino acids. Trimming shortened V by 1 base and J by 1 base, and 10 bases separated the two germline ends.

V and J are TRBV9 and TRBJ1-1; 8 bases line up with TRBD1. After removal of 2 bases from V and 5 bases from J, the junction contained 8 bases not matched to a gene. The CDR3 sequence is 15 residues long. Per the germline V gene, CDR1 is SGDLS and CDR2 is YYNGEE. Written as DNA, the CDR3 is TGTGCCAGCAGCGTGGGGGGACAGGCCGGGACTGAAGCTTTCTTT. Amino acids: CASSVGGQAGTEAFF.

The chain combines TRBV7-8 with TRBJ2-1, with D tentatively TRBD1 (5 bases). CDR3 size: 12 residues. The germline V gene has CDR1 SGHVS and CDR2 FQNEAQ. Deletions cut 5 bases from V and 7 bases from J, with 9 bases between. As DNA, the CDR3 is TGTGCCAGCAGCATCCAGGGTAATGAGCAGTTCTTC. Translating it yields CASSIQGNEQFF.

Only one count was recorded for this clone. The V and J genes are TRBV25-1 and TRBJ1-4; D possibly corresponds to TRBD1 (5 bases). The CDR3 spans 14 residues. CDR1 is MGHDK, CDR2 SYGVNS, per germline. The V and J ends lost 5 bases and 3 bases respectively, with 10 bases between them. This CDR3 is CASSHQGPNEKLFF. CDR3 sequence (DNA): TGTGCCAGCAGTCATCAGGGTCCTAATGAAAAACTGTTTTTT.

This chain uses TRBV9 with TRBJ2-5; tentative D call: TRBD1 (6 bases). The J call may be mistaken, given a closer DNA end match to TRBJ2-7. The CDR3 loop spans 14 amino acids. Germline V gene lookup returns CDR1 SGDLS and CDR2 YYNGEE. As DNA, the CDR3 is TGTGCCAGCAGCGTAGGGGGGCGCACCTACGAGCAGTACTTC. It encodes CASSVGGRTYEQYF.